The 21 T cell receptor beta chains below all came from one sample that was sequenced in a study of response to subunit inactivated influenza vaccine. MiXCR was run by TCRdb on the RT-PCR reads, yielding one entry per CDR3 protein. The top ten hold over 9.5% of the sample, which has hundreds of thousands of distinct CDR3 sequences, about a tenth seen once. This sample comprised PBMCs from blood, obtained 45 days after vaccination. These receptors were collected from a man aged 45-60 years who received an inactivated influenza vaccine.

As to this clonotype: Sequence at one end of the junction differs from germline and may be a read error. This chain connects TRBV29-1 to TRBJ2-5; 13 nucleotides agree with TRBD2. CDR3 length: 14 residues. Germline V gene data show CDR1 as SQVTM and CDR2 as ANQGSEA. CDR3 DNA sequence: TGCAGCGTCGAGTCGACTAGCGGGAGGACTACCCGGTACTTC. Protein sequence: CSVESTSGRTTRYF.

This sequence joins TRBV12-3 or TRBV12-4 and TRBJ2-7; 12 positions match TRBD2. The CDR3 extends over 14 amino acids. V lost 7 bases and J lost 6; bases outside the gene matches: 7. This CDR3 reads CASTLAGGPIEQYF. CDR3 coding DNA: TGTGCCAGCACCCTAGCGGGAGGGCCAATCGAGCAGTACTTC.

The V and J genes are TRBV20-1 and TRBJ2-3; D unclear. V dropped 0 bases and J dropped 8 bases, with 12 bases sitting between them. This CDR3 is built from 13 residues. CDR1 and CDR2 (germline): DFQATT, SNEGSKA (reference sequence). In DNA, the CDR3 is TGCAGTGCTAGAGATTTAGGGCTTGGTACGCAGTATTTT. This encodes CSARDLGLGTQYF.

Only a few counts were recorded for this clonotype. V is TRBV7-9 and J is TRBJ1-2; 7 positions match TRBD1. This CDR3 has 14 residues. The trim removed 4 bases at V and 7 bases at J, leaving 9 bases unmatched. CDR1 and CDR2 (germline): SEHNR, FQNEAQ (reference sequence). Written as DNA, the CDR3 is TGTGCCAGCAGCTCGACGACGACAGGGCTTGGCTACACCTTC. It is translated as CASSSTTTGLGYTF. The whole variable domain, remainder taken from reference TRBV7-9 and TRBJ1-2, is DTGVSQNPRHKITKRGQNVTFRCDPISEHNRLYWYRQTLGQGPEFLTYFQNEAQLEKSRLLSDRFSAERPKGSFSTLEIQRTEQGDSAMYLCASSSTTTGLGYTFGSGTRLTVV.

The genes are TRBV20-1 and TRBJ2-5; D unresolved. V lost 1 base and J lost 5, with 14 bases in between. There are 14 residues in the CDR3. Germline CDR1 DFQATT, CDR2 SNEGSKA (reference sequence). The CDR3 region has the DNA TGCAGTGCTAGAGTTTACCACGTGAGGGAGACCCAGTACTTC. It encodes CSARVYHVRETQYF.

In this sample, this clonotype turned up a few times. The chain links TRBV12-3 or TRBV12-4 to TRBJ2-1; TRBD2 matches 12 bases. CDR3 length: 14 residues. The J segment lost 9 bases and the V segment lost 6 bases, leaving 6 bases of the junction unmatched. The CDR3 nucleotides are TGTGCCAGCAGGACTAGCGGGAGTCAAGGTGAGCAGTTCTTC. Its protein is CASRTSGSQGEQFF.

In its sample, this clonotype was seen a few times. The DNA for the CDR3 is TGTGCCACCAGTGATACGGGACAGTACACAGATACGCAGTATTTT. It yields the protein CATSDTGQYTDTQYF. The V call is TRBV24-1, the J call TRBJ2-3; 7 nucleotides align to TRBD1. The CDR3 consists of 15 residues. Per germline, CDR1 KGHDR and CDR2 SFDVKD. J gave up 2 bases and V 3 bases, and 4 bases lay outside the gene matches.

This clonotype was counted many times. This chain links TRBV29-1 with TRBJ2-1; D is ambiguous. There are 13 residues in the CDR3. V lost 6 bases and J 5 bases, leaving 14 bases between the germline ends. Germline V CDR1 and CDR2: SQVTM, ANQGSEA. CDR3 nucleotides: TGCAGCGTCCCCACACCGGTCGACAATGAGCAGTTCTTC. Amino acids: CSVPTPVDNEQFF.

This clonotype has only a few counts. This chain joins TRBV24-1 and TRBJ2-2; 8 nucleotides line up with TRBD1. The CDR3 sequence is 17 residues long. Germline V gives CDR1 KGHDR, CDR2 SFDVKD. Trimming removed 4 bases from V and 4 bases from J; junction bases left unmatched: 10. CDR3 nucleotides: TGTGCCACCAGTGACCCACGCCGGACAGGGATCACCGGGGAGCTGTTTTTT. Translation gives CATSDPRRTGITGELFF.

This chain joins TRBV20-1 and TRBJ2-7; maybe TRBD1 (5 bases). The CDR3 is made up of 12 amino acids. The V gene's germline CDR1 is DFQATT and CDR2 SNEGSKA (reference sequence). V gave up 5 bases and J gave up 2 bases, with 10 bases separating them. The CDR3 reads CSAYRIAYEQYF. The DNA of the CDR3 is TGCAGTGCTTACAGGATTGCCTACGAGCAGTACTTC.

This clonotype showed up just a few times. The rearrangement joins TRBV18 to TRBJ2-1, with D perhaps matching TRBD2 (6 bases). The germline V gene has CDR1 KGHSH and CDR2 LQKENI. V dropped 3 bases and J dropped 0 bases, with 12 bases sitting between them. The CDR3 totals 16 residues. In nucleotides, the CDR3 is TGTGCCAGCTCACCTTTCCCCGGGAGCTCCTACAATGAGCAGTTCTTC. Translation gives CASSPFPGSSYNEQFF.

This clonotype was seen a few times. This sequence joins TRBV20-1 and TRBJ2-5; 8 nucleotides align to TRBD1. This CDR3 contains 13 residues. V lost 3 bases, J lost 6 bases, and 6 bases stayed unmatched. Per germline, CDR1 DFQATT and CDR2 SNEGSKA (reference sequence). In DNA, the CDR3 is TGCAGTGCTAGGACTACAGGGGGTAAGACCCAGTACTTC. Amino acid sequence: CSARTTGGKTQYF.

V and J are TRBV28 and TRBJ1-3, with D tentatively TRBD1 (6 bases). The CDR3 runs to 14 residues. Germline assignment: CDR1 MDHEN and CDR2 SYDVKM. The V gene lost 10 bases and the J gene lost 0 bases, with 13 bases spanning the gap. The CDR3 loop reads CATRGGGSGNTIYF. CDR3 sequence (DNA): TGTGCCACCAGGGGAGGAGGCTCTGGAAACACCATATATTTT.

The chain carries TRBV7-6 and TRBJ2-1; 11 bases match TRBD2. The CDR3 totals 16 residues. V gave up 5 bases and J gave up 10 bases; unmatched junction bases: 13. Per germline, CDR1 SGHVS and CDR2 FNYEAQ. The CDR3 protein is CASSPTIGLAGGEQFF. In nucleotides, the CDR3 is TGTGCCAGCAGCCCCACTATAGGCCTAGCGGGAGGAGAGCAGTTCTTC.

J is TRBJ2-1 and V is TRBV7-2, with D perhaps matching TRBD1 (5 bases). The CDR3 is made up of 14 amino acids. The V and J ends lost 1 base and 9 bases respectively, with 13 bases between them. The germline V gene has CDR1 SGHTA and CDR2 FQGNSA. CDR3 in DNA: TGTGCCAGCAGCTTAGGGCAGGGCTCGCTTGAGCAGTTCTTC. It codes for CASSLGQGSLEQFF.

The sample holds many counts of this clonotype. This chain connects TRBV12-3 or TRBV12-4 to TRBJ1-5; D unclear. Trimming stripped 3 bases from V and 3 bases from J, with 6 bases between. The CDR3 contains 13 residues. CDR3 amino acids: CASSFRVNQPQHF. The CDR3 DNA follows: TGTGCCAGCAGTTTCCGAGTCAATCAGCCCCAGCATTTT.

This clonotype turned up a few times. The rearrangement joins TRBV3-1 to TRBJ2-1; D gene unclear. Trimming removed 2 bases at V and 9 bases at J, with 11 bases between. Germline V gene data show CDR1 as LGHDT and CDR2 as YNNKEL (reference sequence). The CDR3 loop spans 13 amino acids. CDR3 residues: CASSQSRSSEQFF. The DNA of the CDR3 is TGTGCCAGCAGCCAAAGTAGGAGCAGTGAGCAGTTCTTC.

This clonotype has just a few counts. This chain joins TRBV11-2 and TRBJ2-7; perhaps D is TRBD1 or TRBD2 (7 bases each). The V gene lost 0 bases and the J gene lost 0 bases, with 18 bases spanning the gap. The CDR3 totals 18 residues. Germline V gene data show CDR1 as SGHAT and CDR2 as FQNNGV. CDR3 coding DNA: TGTGCCAGCAGCTTAGATCCGGTGGGCAGGGGGGGCTCCTACGAGCAGTACTTC. This gives the protein CASSLDPVGRGGSYEQYF. Together with reference TRBV11-2 and TRBJ2-7, the CDR3 gives the full variable domain: EAGVAQSPRYKIIEKRQSVAFWCNPISGHATLYWYQQILGQGPKLLIQFQNNGVVDDSQLPKDRFSAERLKGVDSTLKIQPAKLEDSAVYLCASSLDPVGRGGSYEQYFGPGTRLTVT.

The rearrangement joins TRBV5-1 to TRBJ2-7; D might be TRBD1 (6 bases). The germline V gene encodes CDR1 SGHRS and CDR2 YFSETQ. With 3 bases removed from V and 2 bases from J, the gap between germline ends came to 12 bases. This CDR3 spans 14 amino acids. The CDR3 region has the DNA TGCGCCAGCAGCTCTCAGGGGCCGCCCTACGAGCAGTACTTC. Translating it yields CASSSQGPPYEQYF.

This clonotype was seen a few times. The chain links TRBV7-9 to TRBJ2-5, with 8 nucleotides matching TRBD1. CDR1 and CDR2 (germline): SEHNR, FQNEAQ (reference sequence). CDR3 length: 16 residues. The junction had 6 bases not matched to a gene; V was cut back by 1 base and J by 2 bases. The CDR3 DNA is TGTGCCAGCAGCTTAGGTCCCGGACAGGGTCAAGAGACCCAGTACTTC. The encoded protein is CASSLGPGQGQETQYF.

CDR3 sequence: CASNRGPPGELFF. The CDR3 DNA sequence: TGTGCCAGCAACAGGGGACCCCCCGGGGAGCTGTTTTTT. The V gene is TRBV6-6, the J gene TRBJ2-2, with 7 bases fitting TRBD1. The CDR3 sequence is 13 residues long. CDR1 and CDR2 (germline): MNHNY, SVGAGI (reference sequence). V dropped 7 bases and J dropped 6; count of bases not matched to a gene: 5.